The present T cell receptor beta chain was sequenced within a study of cytomegalovirus exposure and HLA in healthy donors. From germline, CDR1 is SGHDT and CDR2 YYEEEE. The V end lost 4 bases, the J end lost 4 bases, and 23 bases lay between the germline ends. This CDR3 comprises 17 residues. Both 60 Vbeta primers and 13 Jbeta primers went into the PCR. The assay was immunoSEQ multiplex PCR, and TCRdb's table has in-frame clones only and misses some. The repertoire has about 170,000 clones, about four fifths of them found once; the top ten carry 1.5%. Material: PBMCs. This receptor was taken from a girl aged 5-17 years in good health and CMV-seropositive. The V and J genes are TRBV5-6 and TRBJ1-2; perhaps TRBD1 as D (5 bases). The CDR3 nucleotides read TGTGCCAGCAGCGTAGAACCCGGGAGTCCGGGGGTCTATGGCTACACCTTC. The encoded protein is CASSVEPGSPGVYGYTF.